The 31 T cell receptor beta chains below were found in one sample sequenced in a study of STAT3 mutations in large granular lymphocyte leukemia. What these receptors recognize is not known. Measured with immunoSEQ multiplex PCR; TCRdb has only the in-frame clones, and not every one. The repertoire holds about 4,200 clones, with approximately 71% as singletons. Study results and limitations: Every T-cell large granular lymphocyte leukemia patient had at least one immunodominant TCR beta clonotype.

The sequenced sample was peripheral blood mononuclear cells. These receptors were obtained from a man aged 60 to 75 with T-cell large granular lymphocyte leukemia. Some clones in this sample may be carry-over from other donors' samples.

This clone has only a few counts. The chain joins TRBV5-1 to TRBJ1-6; D is undetermined. Trimming cost V 0 bases and J 6 bases, with 10 bases left between them. Germline CDR1 reads SGHRS; CDR2 reads YFSETQ. The CDR3 runs to 15 residues. In nucleotides, the CDR3 is TGCGCCAGCAGCTTGGCAGGAATAGGTAATTCACCCCTCCACTTT. It is translated as CASSLAGIGNSPLHF.

This clone was picked up a small number of times. This sequence joins TRBV7-2 and TRBJ2-3; D perhaps matches TRBD1 (6 bases). V lost 8 bases, J lost 3 bases, and 12 bases lay in between. The length of the CDR3 is 13 residues. CDR1 and CDR2 from the germline V gene are SGHTA and FQGNSA. CDR3 loop: CASGTRGTDTQYF. CDR3 in DNA: TGTGCCAGCGGAACCAGGGGAACAGATACGCAGTATTTT.

The V call is TRBV25-1, the J call TRBJ2-1, with a weak D call TRBD2 (7 bases). The germline CDR1 and CDR2 sequences are MGHDK and SYGVNS. CDR3 size: 15 residues. Trimming removed 2 bases at V and 4 bases at J, with 12 bases between. The CDR3 nucleotides are TGTGCCAGCAGTGAAGGCGGGGGCTATTACAATGAGCAGTTCTTC. Protein: CASSEGGGYYNEQFF.

In its sample, this clone was seen a few times. The CDR3 reads CAISEGGGGYTF. The CDR3 nucleotides are TGTGCCATCAGTGAAGGAGGTGGCGGCTACACCTTC. The J gene is TRBJ1-2, the V gene TRBV10-3; D gene ambiguous. The CDR3 runs to 12 residues. Trimming removed 3 bases at V and 8 bases at J, with 10 bases between. CDR1 and CDR2 (germline): ENHRY, SYGVKD.

CDR3 nucleotides: TGTGCCAGACCACCAAACCGCCAGCAGTACGTC. As protein: CARPPNRQQYV. J is TRBJ2-7 and V is TRBV21-1. TRBV21-1 is classified as a pseudogene. The CDR3 has 11 amino acids.

The chain is built from TRBV29-1 and TRBJ2-3, with D perhaps being TRBD1 or TRBD2 (5 bases each). CDR3 length equals 12 residues. CDR1 SQVTM and CDR2 ANQGSEA come from the germline V gene. V lost 7 bases to trimming and J lost 1 base, with 9 bases between them. CDR3 protein: CSGRGGTDTQYF. In DNA, the CDR3 is TGCAGCGGTCGAGGGGGCACAGATACGCAGTATTTT.

The rearrangement uses TRBV5-4 and TRBJ1-5, with D unclear. This CDR3 contains 14 residues. The germline V gene encodes CDR1 SGHNT and CDR2 YYREEE (reference sequence). V lost 10 bases and J lost 8, with 22 bases in between. The chain's CDR3 is CARFSGEAAEPQHF. The DNA for the CDR3 is TGTGCCCGTTTTTCGGGAGAGGCAGCAGAGCCCCAGCATTTT.

This clone is deemed medium-sized. This CDR3 is CATSPDSGNTIYF. In DNA, the CDR3 is TGTGCCACCAGCCCGGACTCTGGAAACACCATATATTTT. The rearrangement links TRBV15 to TRBJ1-3; no definite D call. In germline, CDR1 is LNHNV, CDR2 YYDKDF (reference sequence). Trimming removed 5 bases at V and 0 bases at J, with 5 bases between. The CDR3 has 13 amino acids.

The chain joins TRBV7-3 to TRBJ1-6; 7 bases match TRBD1. The germline gives CDR1 SGHTA, CDR2 FQGTGA. This CDR3 spans 14 amino acids. V shed 2 bases and J 11 bases; nucleotides not matched to a gene: 6. CDR3 residues: CASSLGTALTPLHF. The CDR3 DNA is TGTGCCAGCAGCTTAGGGACAGCTCTGACACCCCTCCACTTT.

The V gene is TRBV10-2, the J gene TRBJ2-7; D might be TRBD1 (7 bases). Per the germline V gene, CDR1 is WSHSY and CDR2 is SAAADI. This CDR3 region has 15 residues. Trimming left V 0 bases short and J 2 bases short, with 11 bases between. CDR3: CASSESAGQTYEQYF. CDR3 sequence (DNA): TGCGCCAGCAGTGAGTCGGCGGGACAGACCTACGAGCAGTACTTC.

The chain joins TRBV5-1 to TRBJ2-3; D is unresolved. V was pared by 0 bases and J by 5 bases, with 4 bases between. Per the germline V gene, CDR1 is SGHRS and CDR2 is YFSETQ. The length of the CDR3 is 12 residues. The DNA of the CDR3 is TGCGCCAGCAGCTTGGAAGGAGATACGCAGTATTTT. Its translation: CASSLEGDTQYF.

This clone was observed a few times. J is TRBJ2-3 and V is TRBV10-2, with a possible D match to TRBD1 (6 bases). This CDR3 region has 16 residues. The germline CDR1 and CDR2 sequences are WSHSY and SAAADI. V was shortened by 4 bases and J by 8 bases, with 22 bases between the two germline ends. The CDR3 region has the DNA TGCGCCAGCAGTGTCCTGGGGGCAGATAATTGGGGTACGCAGTATTTT. Amino acids: CASSVLGADNWGTQYF.

This clone has just a few counts. This sequence joins TRBV5-6 and TRBJ2-7; no clear D. CDR1 is SGHDT and CDR2 is YYEEEE in the germline V gene. This CDR3 has 13 residues. Trimming pared 0 bases from V and 4 bases from J, leaving 8 bases between. Written as DNA, the CDR3 is TGTGCCAGCAGCTTGGAACAGAGGTACGAGCAGTACTTC. Protein sequence: CASSLEQRYEQYF.

The chain recombines TRBV6-6 with TRBJ1-5, with 9 bases aligning to TRBD1. Trimming took 2 bases from V and 2 from J; bases not matched to a gene: 4. The CDR3 has 16 amino acids. Germline V lookup: CDR1 MNHNY, CDR2 SVGAGI (reference sequence). DNA for the CDR3: TGTGCCAGCAGTTACCCGGGACAGGGCGGCAATCAGCCCCAGCATTTT. Translating it yields CASSYPGQGGNQPQHF.

The gene calls are TRBV5-1 and TRBJ2-1; D unclear. V was cut by 0 bases and J by 3 bases, with 16 bases left in between. Germline-derived CDR1 and CDR2 are SGHRS and YFSETQ. This CDR3 has 17 amino acids. The CDR3 reads CASSLGHPGQYYNEQFF. The CDR3, as DNA: TGCGCCAGCAGCTTGGGCCATCCCGGGCAATACTACAATGAGCAGTTCTTC. The full variable domain, its missing parts supplied by reference TRBV5-1 and TRBJ2-1, is KAGVTQTPRYLIKTRGQQVTLSCSPISGHRSVSWYQQTPGQGLQFLFEYFSETQRNKGNFPGRFSGRQFSNSRSEMNVSTLELGDSALYLCASSLGHPGQYYNEQFFGPGTRLTVL.

The chain joins TRBV7-9 to TRBJ2-7, with 8 bases aligning to TRBD1. V lost 5 bases, J lost 3 bases, and 6 bases stayed unmatched. The CDR3 has 14 amino acids. Germline assignment: CDR1 SEHNR and CDR2 FQNEAQ (reference sequence). The CDR3: CASSPGQAIYEQYF. The CDR3 nucleotides are TGTGCCAGCAGCCCGGGACAGGCGATCTACGAGCAGTACTTC.

This clone was counted a single time. CDR3 region: CASSPRGDQGEQFF. CDR3 DNA sequence: TGTGCCAGCAGCCCCCGGGGGGACCAGGGGGAGCAGTTCTTC. The chain employs TRBV9 and TRBJ2-1; tentatively, D is TRBD2 (7 bases). There are 14 residues in the CDR3. V lost 4 bases, J lost 10 bases, and 18 bases lay in between. Germline CDR1 reads SGDLS; CDR2 reads YYNGEE.

The rearrangement links TRBV6-5 to TRBJ1-2; D perhaps matches TRBD1 (5 bases). Trimming removed 7 bases from V and 7 bases from J, with 22 bases in between. Germline CDR1 reads MNHEY; CDR2 reads SVGAGI. This CDR3 has 15 residues. This CDR3 reads CASTIQAGLISGYTF. The CDR3 DNA reads as TGTGCCAGCACTATACAGGCAGGGTTAATATCTGGCTACACCTTC.

CDR3 bases: TGTGCCAGCACCCGAGGTGGGCCGCAAGGGGAAAAACTGTTTTTT. Its translation: CASTRGGPQGEKLFF. This chain joins TRBV7-9 and TRBJ1-4; D not resolved. The CDR3 contains 15 residues. Looked up from germline, CDR1 is SEHNR and CDR2 is FQNEAQ (reference sequence). Trimming removed 7 bases at V and 8 bases at J, with 20 bases between.

This clone appeared a few times. The genes are TRBV5-4 and TRBJ2-7, with 8 bases aligning to TRBD1. The CDR3 has 15 residues. The germline V gene has CDR1 SGHNT and CDR2 YYREEE (reference sequence). The ends lost 1 base at V and 3 bases at J; junction bases unmatched: 6. The CDR3 protein is CASSLTGTGIYEQYF. In DNA form, the CDR3 reads TGTGCCAGCAGCTTGACCGGGACAGGTATCTACGAGCAGTACTTC.

The rearrangement joins TRBV29-1 to TRBJ2-1; tentatively, D is TRBD1 (5 bases). V was cut by 7 bases and J by 12 bases, with 13 bases left in between. CDR1 and CDR2 (germline): SQVTM, ANQGSEA. The CDR3 is 10 residues long. The CDR3 nucleotides read TGCAGCGCAAAGAAGGGGCTGCAGTTCTTC. The encoded protein is CSAKKGLQFF.

By share of the sample, this clone is large. V usage is TRBV6-5 and J usage is TRBJ2-7; D gene uncertain. Trimming took off 7 bases at V and 2 bases at J, with 12 bases between the two ends. Germline V lookup: CDR1 MNHEY, CDR2 SVGAGI. The CDR3 sequence is 13 residues long. CDR3 sequence (DNA): TGTGCCAGCAAGTTCGGCTTGACCTACGAGCAGTACTTC. It specifies CASKFGLTYEQYF.

This clone was seen a few times. V is TRBV25-1 and J is TRBJ2-1; TRBD1 agrees at 8 bases. The CDR3 runs 13 residues. Germline assignment: CDR1 MGHDK and CDR2 SYGVNS. With 2 bases clipped from V and 12 bases from J, the junction kept 6 bases outside the gene matches. In DNA form, the CDR3 reads TGTGCCAGCAGTGAAAGCTTCGGGACAGGGCAGTTCTTC. Its protein is CASSESFGTGQFF. Together with reference TRBV25-1 and TRBJ2-1, the CDR3 gives the full variable domain: EADIYQTPRYLVIGTGKKITLECSQTMGHDKMYWYQQDPGMELHLIHYSYGVNSTEKGDLSSESTVSRIRTEHFPLTLESARPSHTSQYLCASSESFGTGQFFGPGTRLTVL.

The chain is built from TRBV5-6 and TRBJ1-5; 10 bases are a match to TRBD1. The CDR3 contains 15 residues. Trimming cost V 3 bases and J 7 bases; bases outside gene matches: 7. Germline CDR1 is SGHDT and CDR2 is YYEEEE. CDR3 in DNA: TGTGCCAGCAGCTCAAAGACAGGGGGCGACCAGCCCCAGCATTTT. This translates into CASSSKTGGDQPQHF. Complete variable domain (other parts from reference TRBV5-6 and TRBJ1-5): DAGVTQSPTHLIKTRGQQVTLRCSPKSGHDTVSWYQQALGQGPQFIFQYYEEEERQRGNFPDRFSGHQFPNYSSELNVNALLLGDSALYLCASSSKTGGDQPQHFGDGTRLSIL.

The rearrangement joins TRBV2 to TRBJ2-7; no definite D call. Germline V lookup: CDR1 SNHLY, CDR2 FYNNEI. Trimming removed 2 bases at V and 6 bases at J, with 5 bases between. The CDR3 loop spans 11 amino acids. CDR3 protein: CASSEKTEQYF. CDR3 sequence (DNA): TGTGCCAGCAGTGAAAAAACCGAGCAGTACTTC.

V and J are TRBV28 and TRBJ2-7; D is possibly TRBD2 (5 bases). The CDR3 extends over 14 amino acids. Germline CDR1 is MDHEN and CDR2 is SYDVKM. V lost 3 bases to trimming and J lost 3 bases, with 12 bases between them. The CDR3 here is CASSFVTLGYEQYF. The CDR3 DNA sequence: TGTGCCAGCAGTTTTGTGACACTAGGCTACGAGCAGTACTTC.

This clone was detected a few times. The rearrangement links TRBV5-1 to TRBJ1-2; TRBD1 is a possible D gene (6 bases). This CDR3 spans 12 amino acids. Per germline, CDR1 SGHRS and CDR2 YFSETQ. The V end was cut by 5 bases, the J end by 6 bases, with 11 bases between. CDR3 coding DNA: TGCGCCAGCAGGGGACCAGGGGATGGCTACACCTTC. Amino acids: CASRGPGDGYTF.

This chain connects TRBV7-9 to TRBJ2-5, with 10 positions matching TRBD2. Germline V gives CDR1 SEHNR, CDR2 FQNEAQ (reference sequence). J was trimmed by 2 bases and V by 5 bases; bases with no gene match: 8. This CDR3 region has 16 residues. The CDR3 spells CASSAGRTSGQETQYF. CDR3 in DNA: TGTGCCAGCAGCGCAGGACGGACTAGCGGACAAGAGACCCAGTACTTC. Full variable domain (missing parts from reference TRBV7-9 and TRBJ2-5): DTGVSQNPRHKITKRGQNVTFRCDPISEHNRLYWYRQTLGQGPEFLTYFQNEAQLEKSRLLSDRFSAERPKGSFSTLEIQRTEQGDSAMYLCASSAGRTSGQETQYFGPGTRLLVL.

V gene TRBV7-7 combines with J gene TRBJ2-5; D is ambiguous. V was trimmed by 3 bases and J by 1 base, leaving 6 bases between them. The CDR3 covers 13 residues. CDR1 and CDR2 (germline): SSHAT, FNYEAQ (reference sequence). The CDR3 sequence: CASSFSSQETQYF. CDR3 DNA sequence: TGTGCCAGCAGCTTTTCCAGCCAAGAGACCCAGTACTTC. The variable domain in full, completed from reference TRBV7-7 and TRBJ2-5, reads GAGVSQSPRYKVTKRGQDVTLRCDPISSHATLYWYQQALGQGPEFLTYFNYEAQPDKSGLPSDRFSAERPEGSISTLTIQRTEQRDSAMYRCASSFSSQETQYFGPGTRLLVL.

The DNA for the CDR3 is TGTGCCAGAAGCTTGGTCCTAGCGGGAGTATTACGTCGGGATGAGCAGTTCTTC. It is translated as CARSLVLAGVLRRDEQFF. The chain combines TRBV5-3 with TRBJ2-1, with TRBD2 matching 10 bases. TRBV5-3 counts as an open reading frame of uncertain function. Trimming took 0 bases from V and 8 from J; bases not matched to a gene: 14. The CDR3 has 18 amino acids.

The chain couples TRBV5-4 to TRBJ1-2, with 9 bases lining up with TRBD1. CDR1 and CDR2 (germline): SGHNT, YYREEE (reference sequence). The V segment lost 0 bases and the J segment 4 bases; nucleotides outside the gene matches: 7. The CDR3 is 16 residues long. CDR3 protein: CASSLAGQGGVYGYTF. CDR3 in DNA: TGTGCCAGCAGCTTGGCGGGACAGGGTGGTGTCTATGGCTACACCTTC.